These 16 T cell receptor beta chains originate from one sample sequenced in a study of CD8 T cells in Susac syndrome. It was with random hexamers that roughly 0.45 to 1 ug RNA was reverse transcribed. MiXCR was run by TCRdb on the immunoSEQ multiplex PCR reads, yielding one entry per CDR3 protein. The sample includes about 290,000 distinct CDR3 sequences, around 91% seen only once; the top ten take 0.18%. The sequencing sample was made of CD8+ T cells from PBMCs. Every receptor here comes from a human donor with multiple sclerosis.

The chain uses TRBV19 and TRBJ2-5; D call uncertain. The CDR3 has 11 amino acids. Trimming took off 4 bases at V and 5 bases at J, with 5 bases between the two ends. Germline V lookup: CDR1 LNHDA, CDR2 SQIVND (reference sequence). The CDR3 DNA reads TGTGCCAGTAGTAACTCTGAGACCCAGTACTTC. Translating it yields CASSNSETQYF.

The genes are TRBV12-3 or TRBV12-4 and TRBJ2-5, with 12 bases matching TRBD2. Trimming cost V 5 bases and J 5 bases; bases outside gene matches: 12. The CDR3 covers 17 residues. CDR3 sequence reads: CASSPGLAGTRGETQYF. CDR3 sequence (DNA): TGTGCCAGCAGTCCCGGACTAGCGGGGACCCGCGGTGAGACCCAGTACTTC.

This chain joins TRBV4-3 and TRBJ2-7, with unresolved D. CDR3 length equals 13 residues. Germline V gives CDR1 LGHNA, CDR2 YSLEER. V lost 2 bases, J lost 2 bases, and 7 bases lay in between. The CDR3 loop reads CASSQWHAYEQYF. CDR3 sequence (DNA): TGCGCCAGCAGCCAATGGCACGCCTACGAGCAGTACTTC.

The chain carries TRBV28 and TRBJ1-5, with unresolved D. V was clipped by 3 bases and J by 4 bases, with 10 bases between them. The CDR3 contains 14 residues. The germline gives CDR1 MDHEN, CDR2 SYDVKM. DNA of the CDR3: TGTGCCAGCAGTTTTCTAGCGGGAAATCAGCCCCAGCATTTT. Protein sequence: CASSFLAGNQPQHF.

The chain links TRBV6-6 to TRBJ1-4; TRBD1 matches 9 bases. The germline gives CDR1 MNHNY, CDR2 SVGAGI (reference sequence). CDR3 length equals 13 residues. V shed 3 bases and J 14 bases; nucleotides not matched to a gene: 7. The CDR3 DNA sequence: TGTGCCAGCAGTTATAGTGGGACAGGGCTTCTGTTTTTT. Translating gives CASSYSGTGLLFF.

The chain has TRBV25-1 and TRBJ1-1; TRBD1 matches at 7 bases. CDR1 and CDR2 (germline): MGHDK, SYGVNS. Germline trimming cut 6 bases from V and 5 bases from J; bases unmatched to any gene: 6. The CDR3 has 13 amino acids. The CDR3 loop is CASREGAWTEAFF. The CDR3 DNA sequence: TGTGCCAGCAGGGAGGGGGCGTGGACTGAAGCTTTCTTT.

J is TRBJ1-1 and V is TRBV29-1; D possibly corresponds to TRBD1 (5 bases). The CDR3 is 14 amino acids. V was trimmed by 7 bases and J by 1 base, leaving 16 bases between them. Germline V gene lookup returns CDR1 SQVTM and CDR2 ANQGSEA. CDR3 coding DNA: TGCAGCGCAGCGGGGGGTATGGAGAACACTGAAGCTTTCTTT. It codes for CSAAGGMENTEAFF. The full variable domain, rest sourced from reference TRBV29-1 and TRBJ1-1, is SAVISQKPSRDICQRGTSLTIQCQVDSQVTMMFWYRQQPGQSLTLIATANQGSEATYESGFVIDKFPISRPNLTFSTLTVSNMSPEDSSIYLCSAAGGMENTEAFFGQGTRLTVV.

The genes are TRBV18 and TRBJ2-3; D is undetermined. Germline lookup yields CDR1 KGHSH and CDR2 LQKENI. V was trimmed by 1 base and J by 6 bases, leaving 17 bases between them. This CDR3 region has 16 residues. The CDR3 region is CASSPRATTPYDTQYF. The CDR3 bases are TGTGCCAGCTCACCACGGGCTACAACCCCGTATGATACGCAGTATTTT. Full variable domain (outside the CDR3, taken from reference TRBV18 and TRBJ2-3): NAGVMQNPRHLVRRRGQEARLRCSPMKGHSHVYWYRQLPEEGLKFMVYLQKENIIDESGMPKERFSAEFPKEGPSILRIQQVVRGDSAAYFCASSPRATTPYDTQYFGPGTRLTVL.

This chain joins TRBV28 and TRBJ1-2; D remains ambiguous. Germline V gene data show CDR1 as MDHEN and CDR2 as SYDVKM. V lost 6 bases to trimming and J lost 2 bases, with 13 bases between them. The CDR3 totals 14 residues. In DNA, the CDR3 is TGTGCCAGCAGCCCCGGAGATACAAACTATGGCTACACCTTC. As protein: CASSPGDTNYGYTF.

This rearrangement joins TRBV20-1 to TRBJ2-7, with D perhaps assigned TRBD1 or TRBD2 (6 bases each). This CDR3 has 15 residues. Trimming pared 3 bases from V and 0 bases from J, leaving 15 bases between. CDR1 and CDR2 from the germline V gene are DFQATT and SNEGSKA (reference sequence). The CDR3 loop is CSARSLGGGSYEQYF. For the CDR3, the DNA is TGCAGTGCTAGGTCGCTAGGAGGGGGCTCCTACGAGCAGTACTTC.

The J gene is TRBJ2-3, the V gene TRBV6-2 or TRBV6-3, with D possibly TRBD2 on 7 matching bases. The V end lost 2 bases, the J end lost 0 bases, and 12 bases lay between the germline ends. CDR1 MNHEY and CDR2 SVGEGT come from the germline V gene. This CDR3 is 16 amino acids long. The chain's CDR3 is CASSYVRGLSTDTQYF. CDR3 coding DNA: TGTGCCAGCAGTTACGTGCGGGGGCTTAGCACAGATACGCAGTATTTT.

On this clonotype: One junction end disagrees with the germline gene, perhaps due to a read error. The rearrangement joins TRBV9 to TRBJ2-5, with 9 bases identical to TRBD2. The CDR3 extends over 12 amino acids. CDR1 and CDR2 from the germline V gene are SGDLS and YYNGEE. The CDR3 spells CASSLAGEAQYF. DNA for the CDR3: TGTGCCAGCAGTTTAGCGGGAGAGGCCCAGTACTTC. The complete variable domain, with remaining parts taken from reference TRBV9 and TRBJ2-5, reads DSGVTQTPKHLITATGQRVTLRCSPRSGDLSVYWYQQSLDQGLQFLIQYYNGEERAKGNILERFSAQQFPDLHSELNLSSLELGDSALYFCASSLAGEAQYFGPGTRLLVL.

This clonotype was counted only a few times. The CDR3: CASSLGGAGGYTF. The CDR3 DNA sequence: TGTGCCAGCAGTTTGGGAGGGGCAGGTGGCTACACCTTC. The chain has TRBV27 and TRBJ1-2, with D perhaps matching TRBD1 (5 bases). With 3 bases removed from V and 7 bases from J, the gap between germline ends came to 12 bases. The germline V gene encodes CDR1 MNHEY and CDR2 SMNVEV (reference sequence). CDR3 size: 13 residues.

The chain employs TRBV27 and TRBJ2-1; possibly TRBD2 for D (5 bases). Looked up from germline, CDR1 is MNHEY and CDR2 is SMNVEV (reference sequence). CDR3 size: 12 residues. V was cut by 5 bases and J by 8 bases, with 10 bases left in between. The CDR3 loop is CASSPTRDEQFF. CDR3 in DNA: TGTGCCAGCAGTCCCACGCGGGATGAGCAGTTCTTC.

The CDR3 DNA is TGTGCCAGCAGCCCAGCACCTCTAGGGGACGGGACCTACGAGCAGTACTTC. Its protein product is CASSPAPLGDGTYEQYF. The genes are TRBV5-5 and TRBJ2-7; perhaps D is TRBD1 or TRBD2 (5 bases each). Trimming removed 4 bases from V and 2 bases from J, with 22 bases in between. CDR3 length: 17 residues. Germline V CDR1 and CDR2: SGHKS, YYEKEE (reference sequence).

V gene TRBV6-2 or TRBV6-3 combines with J gene TRBJ1-5; D remains ambiguous. The CDR3 sequence is 15 residues long. The germline gives CDR1 MNHEY, CDR2 SVGEGT. Trimming shortened V by 0 bases and J by 4 bases, and 10 bases separated the two germline ends. The CDR3 sequence: CASSYSTRTNQPQHF. DNA of the CDR3: TGTGCCAGCAGTTACTCGACTAGAACTAATCAGCCCCAGCATTTT.